This TCR beta chain was identified in a study of control samples from healthy donors and cancer patients. Method: immunoSEQ multiplex PCR; TCRdb's copy keeps in-frame clones and lacks some. Of around 94,000 clones listed, approximately 93% were seen once; the top ten hold approximately 1.5%. The V end lost 4 bases, the J end lost 8 bases, and 14 bases lay between the germline ends. CDR1 is KGHSY and CDR2 is FQNENV in the germline V gene. The CDR3 totals 13 residues. In its sample, this clone was seen once. Sequencing used blood. This chain connects TRBV16 to TRBJ1-2; D may be TRBD1 (5 bases). The TCR originated in a woman aged 25 to 39 in good health. The CDR3: CASSRVGRDGYTF. As DNA, the CDR3 is TGTGCCAGCAGCCGTGTGGGCAGGGACGGCTACACCTTC.